The T cell receptor beta chain under discussion was sequenced for a study of cytomegalovirus exposure and HLA in healthy donors. A multiplex PCR was run with 60 Vbeta primers and 13 Jbeta primers. The protocol was immunoSEQ multiplex PCR, while the TCRdb copy is restricted to in-frame clones and leaves out a portion. The data contain 100,000 to 150,000 clones, 70% to 85% of them singletons. As to this clone: Antigen specificity is unknown.

CDR1 and CDR2 from the germline V gene are SNHLY and FYNNEI. V was cut by 3 bases and J by 1 base, with 9 bases left in between. This CDR3 contains 14 residues. General study points: Association of a missense DCLRE1C variant with TCR beta V- and J-gene trimming was reported in a later analysis.

The sequence derives from a woman between 45 and 60 years old in good health and CMV-seronegative. V gene TRBV2 combines with J gene TRBJ2-5; a possible D gene is TRBD2 (5 bases). Sequenced material: PBMCs. CDR3 region: CASSDQRSQETQYF. The CDR3 DNA reads as TGTGCCAGCAGTGACCAGCGGTCCCAAGAGACCCAGTACTTC.